The entry below gives a single TCR beta chain sequence along with its context. The CDR3 runs 13 residues. Trimming stripped 2 bases from V and 5 bases from J, with 12 bases between. The germline gives CDR1 GTSNPN, CDR2 SVGIG (reference sequence). This specimen comes from a study of Ad26.COV2.S vaccination and SARS-CoV-2 variants. Overall study context: It was the COV1001 Ad26.COV2.S trial arm that included the donor. Dosing was one shot or two shots 56 days apart.

Treatment defined: around 19 received Ad26.COV2.S at low or high dose, single or two shots; 5 received placebo; per-sample allocation not given. Samples analyzed were those drawn on day 63 after the first vaccine or placebo injection. This vaccine is an Ad26 vector that expresses the Wuhan-strain SARS-CoV-2 spike. Assay used: immunoSEQ multiplex PCR; TCRdb lists only in-frame clones, some missing. The data contain about 420,000 clones, 88% of them singletons. The sequence came from a person aged 18-60 years who received the Ad26.COV2.S COVID-19 vaccine or a placebo. This specimen was peripheral blood, taken in a trial of Ad26.COV2.S vaccine versus placebo. The chain has TRBV30 and TRBJ2-5; D is perhaps TRBD1 (5 bases). The CDR3 nucleotides are TGTGCCTGGAGTCCTGGGGCAGGCGAGACCCAGTACTTC. Amino acids: CAWSPGAGETQYF.